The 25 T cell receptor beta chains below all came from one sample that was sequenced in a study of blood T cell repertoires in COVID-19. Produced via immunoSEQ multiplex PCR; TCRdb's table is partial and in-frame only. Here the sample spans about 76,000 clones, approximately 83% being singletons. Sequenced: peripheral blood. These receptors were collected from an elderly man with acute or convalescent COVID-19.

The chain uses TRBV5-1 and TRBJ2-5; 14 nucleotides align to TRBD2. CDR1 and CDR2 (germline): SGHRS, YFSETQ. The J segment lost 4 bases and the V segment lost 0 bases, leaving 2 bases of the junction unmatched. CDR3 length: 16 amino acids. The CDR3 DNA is TGCGCCAGCAGCTTGGGACTAGCGGGAGGGCCAGAGACCCAGTACTTC. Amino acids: CASSLGLAGGPETQYF.

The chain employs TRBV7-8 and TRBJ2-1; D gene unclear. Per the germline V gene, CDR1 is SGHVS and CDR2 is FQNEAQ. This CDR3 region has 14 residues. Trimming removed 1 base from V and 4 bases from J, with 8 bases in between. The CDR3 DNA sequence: TGTGCCAGCAGCTTAGAAGGCAGGTACAATGAGCAGTTCTTC. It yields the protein CASSLEGRYNEQFF.

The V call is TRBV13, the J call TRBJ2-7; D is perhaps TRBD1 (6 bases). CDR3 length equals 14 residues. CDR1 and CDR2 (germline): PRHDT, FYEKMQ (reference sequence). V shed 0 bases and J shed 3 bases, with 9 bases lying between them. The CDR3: CASSLGLGHYEQYF. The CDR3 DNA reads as TGTGCCAGCAGCTTAGGCCTGGGACACTACGAGCAGTACTTC.

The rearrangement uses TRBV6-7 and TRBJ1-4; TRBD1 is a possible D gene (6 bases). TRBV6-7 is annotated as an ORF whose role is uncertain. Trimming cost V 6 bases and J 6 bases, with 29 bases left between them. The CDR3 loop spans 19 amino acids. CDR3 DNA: TGTGCCAGCAGATTAACGGGACCGACAAGGGGGAGTTCCGATGAAAAACTGTTTTTT. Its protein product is CASRLTGPTRGSSDEKLFF.

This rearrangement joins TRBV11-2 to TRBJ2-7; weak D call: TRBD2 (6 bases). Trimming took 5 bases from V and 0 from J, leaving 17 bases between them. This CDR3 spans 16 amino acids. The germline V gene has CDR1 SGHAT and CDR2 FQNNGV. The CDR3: CASSPLNAGSSYEQYF. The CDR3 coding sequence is TGTGCCAGCAGCCCTCTCAACGCGGGGAGCTCCTACGAGCAGTACTTC. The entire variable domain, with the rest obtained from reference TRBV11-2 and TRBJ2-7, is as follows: EAGVAQSPRYKIIEKRQSVAFWCNPISGHATLYWYQQILGQGPKLLIQFQNNGVVDDSQLPKDRFSAERLKGVDSTLKIQPAKLEDSAVYLCASSPLNAGSSYEQYFGPGTRLTVT.

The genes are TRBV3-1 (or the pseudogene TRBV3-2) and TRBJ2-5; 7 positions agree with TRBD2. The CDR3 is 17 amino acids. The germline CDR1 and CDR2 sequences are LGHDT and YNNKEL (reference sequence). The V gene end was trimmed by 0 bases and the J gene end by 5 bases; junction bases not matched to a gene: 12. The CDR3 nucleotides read TGTGCCAGCAGCCAAGATGGTATTGCGGGAGAGTGGGAGACCCAGTACTTC. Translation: CASSQDGIAGEWETQYF.

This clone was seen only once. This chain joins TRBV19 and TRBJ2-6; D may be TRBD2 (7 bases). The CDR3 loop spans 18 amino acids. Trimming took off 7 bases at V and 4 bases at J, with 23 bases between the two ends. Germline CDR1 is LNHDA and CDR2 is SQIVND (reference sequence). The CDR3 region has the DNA TGTGCCAGTACCCCAGCAAGATTCGGGGGGCTAGGGGCCAACGTCCTGACTTTC. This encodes CASTPARFGGLGANVLTF.

CDR3 DNA sequence: TGTGCCAGCAGCTTTACCCGGACAGGCTCCAGCTCCTATAATTCACCCCTCCACTTT. Residues: CASSFTRTGSSSYNSPLHF. V is TRBV27 and J is TRBJ1-6; the match to TRBD1 covers 7 bases. Germline CDR1 reads MNHEY; CDR2 reads SMNVEV (reference sequence). V trimming: 6 bases; J trimming: 0 bases; junction bases outside the gene matches: 14. The CDR3 runs to 19 residues.

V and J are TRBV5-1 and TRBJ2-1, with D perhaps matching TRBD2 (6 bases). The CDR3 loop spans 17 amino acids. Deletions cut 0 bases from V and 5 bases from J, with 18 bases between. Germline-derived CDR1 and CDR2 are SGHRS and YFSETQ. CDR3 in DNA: TGCGCCAGCAGCTTGGCTCCTGGGGGGATCGAAAACAATGAGCAGTTCTTC. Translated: CASSLAPGGIENNEQFF.

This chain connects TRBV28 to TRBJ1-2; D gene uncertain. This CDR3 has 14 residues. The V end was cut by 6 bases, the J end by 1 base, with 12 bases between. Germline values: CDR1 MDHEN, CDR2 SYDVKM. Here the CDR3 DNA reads TGTGCCAGCAGGCCTTCAGGTGGTAACTATGGCTACACCTTC. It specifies CASRPSGGNYGYTF.

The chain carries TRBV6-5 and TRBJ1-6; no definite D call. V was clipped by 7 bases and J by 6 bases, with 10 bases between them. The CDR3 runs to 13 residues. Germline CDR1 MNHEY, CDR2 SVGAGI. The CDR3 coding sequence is TGTGCCAGCATTACTGATTTTAATTCACCCCTCCACTTT. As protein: CASITDFNSPLHF.

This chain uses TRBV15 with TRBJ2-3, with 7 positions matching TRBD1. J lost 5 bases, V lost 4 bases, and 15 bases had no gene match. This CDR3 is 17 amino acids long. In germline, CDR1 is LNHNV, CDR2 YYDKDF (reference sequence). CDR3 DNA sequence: TGTGCCACCAGCACCCGACAGGGAACGAACACAAAAGATACGCAGTATTTT. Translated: CATSTRQGTNTKDTQYF.

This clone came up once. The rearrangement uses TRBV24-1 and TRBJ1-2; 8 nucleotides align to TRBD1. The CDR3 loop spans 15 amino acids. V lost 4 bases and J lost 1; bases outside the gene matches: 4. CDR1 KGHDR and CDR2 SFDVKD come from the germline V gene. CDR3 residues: CATSEPGQGNYGYTF. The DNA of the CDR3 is TGTGCCACCAGTGAACCCGGACAGGGTAACTATGGCTACACCTTC.

CDR3 loop: CASSSLAGGYEQYF. The CDR3 nucleotides read TGTGCCAGCAGCTCACTAGCGGGAGGCTACGAGCAGTACTTC. This sequence joins TRBV7-9 and TRBJ2-7; 12 nucleotides match TRBD2. The CDR3 covers 14 residues. V lost 4 bases to trimming and J lost 3 bases; unmatched junction nucleotides: 1. Germline lookup yields CDR1 SEHNR and CDR2 FQNEAQ (reference sequence).

Here the CDR3 DNA reads TGTGCCAGCAGCCAGGGGCACAATCAGCCCCAGCATTTT. As protein: CASSQGHNQPQHF. The chain joins TRBV11-2 to TRBJ1-5, with D possibly TRBD1 on 6 matching bases. This CDR3 has 13 amino acids. V lost 5 bases, J lost 3 bases, and 8 bases lay in between. The germline CDR1 and CDR2 sequences are SGHAT and FQNNGV.

The CDR3 DNA reads as TGTGCCAGTAGTCCGAGGACAGGGTGGAACAATGAGCAGTTCTTC. The encoded protein is CASSPRTGWNNEQFF. The V gene is TRBV19, the J gene TRBJ2-1; TRBD1 aligns across 8 bases. J was trimmed by 5 bases and V by 5 bases; bases with no gene match: 8. The CDR3 sequence is 15 residues long. Germline lookup yields CDR1 LNHDA and CDR2 SQIVND (reference sequence).

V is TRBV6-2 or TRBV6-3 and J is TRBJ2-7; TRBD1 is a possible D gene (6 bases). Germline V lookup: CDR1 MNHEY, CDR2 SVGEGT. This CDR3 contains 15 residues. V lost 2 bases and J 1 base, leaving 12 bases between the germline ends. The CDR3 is CASSYPDSTSYEQYF. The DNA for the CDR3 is TGTGCCAGCAGTTACCCGGACAGTACGTCCTACGAGCAGTACTTC.

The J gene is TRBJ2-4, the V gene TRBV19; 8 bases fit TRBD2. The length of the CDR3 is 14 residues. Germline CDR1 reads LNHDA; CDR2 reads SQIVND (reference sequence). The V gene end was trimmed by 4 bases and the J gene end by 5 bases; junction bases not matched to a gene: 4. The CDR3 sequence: CASSNAGGQNIQYF. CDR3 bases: TGTGCCAGTAGTAATGCGGGAGGCCAAAACATTCAGTACTTC.

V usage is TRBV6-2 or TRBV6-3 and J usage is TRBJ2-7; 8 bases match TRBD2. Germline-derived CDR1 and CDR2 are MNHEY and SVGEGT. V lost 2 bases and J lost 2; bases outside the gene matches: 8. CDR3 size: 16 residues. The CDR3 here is CASSYGDSGAPYEQYF. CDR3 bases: TGTGCCAGCAGTTACGGCGATAGCGGGGCCCCCTACGAGCAGTACTTC.

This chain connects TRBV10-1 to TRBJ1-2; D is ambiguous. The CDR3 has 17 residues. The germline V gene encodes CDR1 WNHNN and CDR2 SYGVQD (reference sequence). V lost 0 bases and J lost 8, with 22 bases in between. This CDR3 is CASSESIFPGQSGGYTF. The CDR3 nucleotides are TGCGCCAGCAGTGAGTCGATTTTCCCGGGCCAGTCGGGGGGCTACACCTTC.

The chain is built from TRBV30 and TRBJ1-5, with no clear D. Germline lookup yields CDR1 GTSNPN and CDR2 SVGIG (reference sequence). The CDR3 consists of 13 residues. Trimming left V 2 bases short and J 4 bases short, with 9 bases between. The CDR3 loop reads CAWSNKLNQPQHF. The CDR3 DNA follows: TGTGCCTGGAGTAACAAGTTAAATCAGCCCCAGCATTTT.

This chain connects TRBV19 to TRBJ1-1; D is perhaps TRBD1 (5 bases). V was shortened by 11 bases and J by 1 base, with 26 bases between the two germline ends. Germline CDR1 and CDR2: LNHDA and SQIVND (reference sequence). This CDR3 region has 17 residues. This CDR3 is CAPIIPGGGLGNTEAFF. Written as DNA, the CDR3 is TGTGCCCCTATTATCCCGGGGGGGGGACTCGGGAACACTGAAGCTTTCTTT.

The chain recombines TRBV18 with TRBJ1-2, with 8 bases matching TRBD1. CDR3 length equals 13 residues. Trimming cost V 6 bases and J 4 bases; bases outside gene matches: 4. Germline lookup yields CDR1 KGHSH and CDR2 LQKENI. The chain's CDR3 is CASSRGTGYGYTF. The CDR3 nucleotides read TGTGCCAGCTCGCGAGGGACAGGCTATGGCTACACCTTC.

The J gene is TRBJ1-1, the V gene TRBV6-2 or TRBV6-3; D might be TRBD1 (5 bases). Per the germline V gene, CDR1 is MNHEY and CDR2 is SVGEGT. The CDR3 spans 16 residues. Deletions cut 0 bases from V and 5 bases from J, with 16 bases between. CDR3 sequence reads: CASSYSSGPGGTEAFF. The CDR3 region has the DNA TGTGCCAGCAGTTACTCATCGGGTCCCGGGGGAACTGAAGCTTTCTTT.

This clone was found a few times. In DNA, the CDR3 is TGTGCCAGCAGTTACGGGGGCTACAATCAGCCCCAGCATTTT. This codes for CASSYGGYNQPQHF. The rearrangement joins TRBV6-6 to TRBJ1-5; a possible D gene is TRBD1 (6 bases). The CDR3 contains 14 residues. The germline gives CDR1 MNHNY, CDR2 SVGAGI (reference sequence). Trimming pared 2 bases from V and 3 bases from J, leaving 8 bases between.